The 2 T cell receptor beta chains reported below all come from one sample, sequenced in a study of CD4 T cells in relation to SARS-CoV-2 and coronaviruses. Profiled with immunoSEQ multiplex PCR; TCRdb holds only in-frame clones, not every one. Of 35,000 to 45,000 clones listed, approximately 90% are singletons. The sequencing sample was made of memory CD4+ T cells from PBMCs. Receptor source: an adult with COVID-19.

The sample holds a few counts of this clone. The chain carries TRBV10-1 and TRBJ1-6; D call uncertain. The CDR3 extends over 18 amino acids. V dropped 2 bases and J dropped 0 bases, with 14 bases sitting between them. The germline V gene encodes CDR1 WNHNN and CDR2 SYGVQD (reference sequence). The CDR3 region is CASSELHFTSSYNSPLHF. The CDR3, as DNA: TGCGCCAGCAGTGAGCTACACTTTACGAGCTCCTATAATTCACCCCTCCACTTT.

The V call is TRBV5-3, the J call TRBJ2-2; 8 nucleotides line up with TRBD1. TRBV5-3 is an open reading frame whose function is uncertain. This CDR3 is 15 amino acids long. V shed 5 bases, J shed 2 bases, and the junction held 5 bases outside the gene matches. Here the CDR3 reads CARRRTGINTGELFF. In nucleotides, the CDR3 is TGTGCCAGAAGGCGGACAGGGATTAACACCGGGGAGCTGTTTTTT.